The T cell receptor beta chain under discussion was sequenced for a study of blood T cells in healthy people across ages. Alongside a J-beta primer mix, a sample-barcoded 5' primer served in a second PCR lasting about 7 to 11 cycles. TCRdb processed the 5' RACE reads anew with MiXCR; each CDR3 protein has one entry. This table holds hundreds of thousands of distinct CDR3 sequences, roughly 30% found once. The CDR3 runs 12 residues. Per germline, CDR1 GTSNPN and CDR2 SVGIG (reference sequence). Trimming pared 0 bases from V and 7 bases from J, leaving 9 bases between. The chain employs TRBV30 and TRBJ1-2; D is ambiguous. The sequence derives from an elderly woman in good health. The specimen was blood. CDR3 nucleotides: TGTGCCTGGAGTGTTTCCCGGGGTGGCTACACCTTC. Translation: CAWSVSRGGYTF.